This T cell receptor beta chain was captured in a study of cytomegalovirus exposure and HLA in healthy donors (dated by TCRdb to about 2017). In the study overall: An earlier analysis of around 600 of the donors reported 250 to 300 Gb of sequence data and 100 million to 130 million unique TCR beta sequences from some 180 million T cells. An early release that covered more than 550 HLA-typed donors contained around 300 gigabases of sequencing data and tens of millions of unique TCR sequences. Among the roughly 390 genotyped donors, 75% to 90% belonged to the genetic ancestry cluster associated with self-reported Caucasian donors. The study aimed to test whether signatures of past pathogen exposure could be identified by cataloging public T cell receptors. The T cell repertoires of about 700 subjects were profiled by immunosequencing and related to cytomegalovirus serostatus. Along with the approximately 620-subject first cohort, a separate validation cohort of more than 90 different subjects was used. High-throughput TCR immunosequencing, statistical association of individual TCRs with disease status, and machine learning were combined to predict cytomegalovirus infection status. A later analysis re-examined previously published TCR beta repertoires from about 670 donors and added high-resolution HLA genotyping to investigate patterns of TCR occurrence. Rather than drawing on any new phenotypic data, the later analysis identified candidate immune exposures from TCR beta sequences and the way those sequences occurred across donors. To decide whether each TCR beta V gene segment behaved as functional or pseudogenic, an earlier analysis of some 600 of the donors relied on high-throughput TCR beta sequencing. Donor age, sex, ethnicity and CMV serostatus were compiled together with the repertoire data. A later genetic analysis used genome-wide SNP genotypes for about three fifths of the 666 donors, treating that subset as a discovery cohort. All discovery cohort repertoires had been generated on a single sequencing platform. HLA typing covered class I and class II loci at four-digit resolution. Typing coverage varied by locus: 629-630 donors for A, B, C, DRB1 and DQB1; approximately 500 for DQA1; more than 600 for DPA1; around 450 for DPB1. About five DR-DQ haplotypes were treated as single units for association and clustering because of strong linkage in the cohort. Among around 400 genotyped donors of the cohort, an average of around 220,000 unique TCR beta nucleotide sequences was sequenced per donor, of which about 20% were non-productive. Study-wide findings and limitations: Correlated functional status among segregating V segments might reflect linkage disequilibrium, but an unknown experimental factor could not be ruled out. The authors suggested that the approach could potentially be generalized to other disease states and immunological phenotypes. The cohort was sequenced for TCR beta chains only, and without alpha or paired-chain data the features that could be detected were limited. Across donors, most TCR sequences were observed very rarely, whereas some public TCRs were present in many individuals. In a later analysis, TCR association rates were found to vary across HLA loci, with the most associated TCRs seen for DRB1 alleles and the fewest for HLA-C alleles. A cluster of highly shared sequence variants was judged likely to represent a technical artifact of the sequencing pipeline. Over 15 rarely observed V segments, including chromosome 9 orphons, were excluded from the earlier analysis of approximately 600 of the donors because counts were too low. When HLA alleles, especially DR and DQ, strongly co-occurred, attributing TCR associations to individual alleles was difficult. Because the 87-base-pair reads could not distinguish some IMGT-functional V segments, including TRBV6-2 and TRBV6-3, those segments were excluded. A further reported finding was that TCR beta sequences accurately predicted the HLA-A and HLA-B alleles for most subjects in the first cohort. The only immune exposure information available for the cohort was CMV serostatus. HLA typing was unavailable for some donors at each locus, so association tests used only the typed subset. A later analysis reported that several top co-occurrence clusters appeared linked to parvovirus B19, influenza, CMV and Epstein-Barr virus. The presence/absence analyses assumed that sequencing depth was roughly uniform across donors, and that assumption may not be true. Broadly in line with IMGT annotations, most TCR beta V segments showed up in productive rearrangements about 87% or about 30% of the time in an earlier analysis of 450 to 600 of the donors. A later genetic analysis associated a missense DCLRE1C variant with V-gene and J-gene trimming of TCR beta chains, and an independent cohort replicated the association. Compared with the 666-donor mean, donors in an Asian-associated ancestry cluster had fewer N-insertions in productive TCRs, according to a later genetic analysis. A total of 150 to 200 TCR beta chains were listed by the study as associated with cytomegalovirus. At a false discovery rate of 0.05, a later analysis linked about 16,000 TCR beta sequences to specific HLA alleles. In vitro tests confirmed that three of the cytomegalovirus-associated TCR beta chains recognize cytomegalovirus antigens. The classifier was reported to diagnose cytomegalovirus status with high specificity and sensitivity in both the original cohort and the validation cohort. In a later analysis, most CMV-associated TCR beta chains were found to appear HLA-restricted, with HLA associations seemingly driven largely by CMV exposure. Compared with equally common non-associated chains, HLA-associated TCR beta chains in a later analysis were more clonally expanded and had lower generation probabilities.

As concerns this clone: Its antigen has not been determined. No base quality information exists; no much larger clone differs at one position.

The method behind the library was the immunoSEQ multiplex PCR assay. A mixture of 60 forward primers for TCR Vbeta segments and 13 reverse primers for TCR Jbeta segments was used in the multiplex PCR. A multiplex PCR assay on genomic DNA amplified the CDR3 region of rearranged TCR beta genes. The amplified TCR beta libraries were sequenced on the Illumina HiSeq System as 87-base-pair reads. In the authors' own workflow: A later analysis counted 65 million to 90 million unique TCR beta chains across the roughly 700 repertoires, and some 11 million of these chains were shared by at least two donors. Raw reads were error-corrected and collapsed into unique sequences by a nearest-neighbor algorithm in which closely related sequences were merged to remove PCR and sequencing errors. Alignment of CDR3 sequences to IMGT reference sequences was used to assign V, D and J gene segments. Each retained sequence needed at least a six-nucleotide match to both a V gene segment and a J gene segment. A rearrangement counted as productive if the CDR3 had no stop codons and remained in frame with V and J, and every other rearrangement counted as non-productive. Following IMGT convention, CDR3 was defined as the stretch from the second conserved V-encoded cysteine to the conserved J-encoded phenylalanine. In an earlier analysis of just under 600 of the donors, sequences lacking an unambiguous match to a single V gene segment were excluded. An earlier analysis of a few hundred of the donors classified V segments as functional when productive rearrangements were above 56.7% and as segregating when the standard deviation between donors was above 5%. A statistical classification framework was built for diagnosing cytomegalovirus status from the catalog of TCR beta chain sequences. In a later analysis, TCR nucleotide sequences were compared against IMGT/GENE-DB human TR gene sequences so that V and J genes could be assigned. A later analysis assigned CDR3 sequences and most-parsimonious VDJ recombination scenarios with the TCRdist pipeline. In a later analysis, each TCR beta chain was defined by its CDR3 amino acid sequence together with its V-gene family, and reads lacking a unique V-gene family were excluded. A later analysis removed 500 to 650 highly shared, low-generation-probability nucleotide sequences to deal with suspected cross-contamination and a sequencing artifact. In a later analysis, a clonal expansion index was calculated for each public chain from normalized within-repertoire ranks of inferred template counts. In a later analysis, generation probabilities were computed using a VDJ recombination model fitted to out-of-frame rearrangements, and the results were checked against IGoR. Hypergeometric tests were used in a later analysis to score TCR-TCR, TCR-HLA and TCR-CMV co-occurrence, with a repertoire-size bias correction applied to the TCR pairs. To estimate false discovery rates, a later analysis permuted the HLA or CMV assignments 20 times. In a later analysis, co-occurring TCRs were grouped using DBSCAN, with TCRdist sequence similarity added in when clustering inside HLA-allele-positive subsets. For co-occurrence clustering, repertoires with fewer than 30,000 or more than 120,000 public chains were excluded, along with several repertoires with anomalous nucleotide sharing. TCRdb retrieved this table from immuneACCESS and kept in-frame rearrangements only. Not all clones are present; in checked studies, unresolved V genes account for under half, and no reason is known for the remainder. The V and J calls and the clone size are those of that table, but D and trimming were determined from the DNA. In this sample the table shows roughly 100,000 clones, about 83% of which occur a single time. The top ten hold approximately 3.7% of the sample.

The CDR3 holds 13 amino acids from the cysteine to the phenylalanine. Here the CDR3 DNA is all that survives: 39 bases in frame from base 1. At the junction V is shortened by 7 bases and J by 1 base; bases outside the gene matches: 1. CDR1 and CDR2 are read off the germline V gene as MNHNS and SASEGT. In total, fewer than 750 healthy bone marrow donors made up the cohort. At the time of sampling, every cohort member was nominally healthy, though immune exposures that went unrecorded were likely present. The donor was CMV seropositive and belonged to the group of 250 to 300 seropositive cohort members. Every donor gave a peripheral blood sample, and the peripheral blood mononuclear cells from that sample were used for TCR beta sequencing. Genomic DNA was extracted from the blood cell samples with the Qiagen DNeasy Blood Extraction Kit.

Recombination linked TRBV6-1 to TRBJ2-7; 10 bases in the junction line up with TRBD1. The sequenced sample consisted of PBMCs. The origin of this receptor is a female donor in good health and CMV-seropositive. The CDR3 sequence is CASKGQGSYEQYF. The DNA reads TGTGCCAGCAAGGGACAGGGGTCCTACGAGCAGTACTTC.